This entry lists 24 T cell receptor beta chains sequenced from one sample in a study of CD8 T cells in Susac syndrome. Roughly 0.45 to 1 ug RNA was reverse transcribed with random hexamers. Each CDR3 protein is one row after TCRdb ran MiXCR on the immunoSEQ multiplex PCR reads. This table holds 95,000 to 150,000 distinct CDR3 sequences, around 94% found once. Material: CD4+ T cells from PBMCs. The receptor set was obtained from a human donor in good health.

The chain links TRBV30 to TRBJ2-7; a possible D gene is TRBD2 (6 bases). The V gene lost 5 bases and the J gene lost 7 bases, with 21 bases spanning the gap. The germline CDR1 and CDR2 sequences are GTSNPN and SVGIG (reference sequence). This CDR3 is 14 amino acids long. The CDR3 loop reads CAWDQKAGTGEQYF. As DNA, the CDR3 is TGTGCCTGGGACCAAAAGGCGGGAACGGGGGAGCAGTACTTC.

Concerning this clonotype: Compared with germline, one end of the junction differs, possibly owing to a read error. The V and J genes are TRBV3-1 and TRBJ2-6; D possibly corresponds to TRBD1 (5 bases). The germline CDR1 and CDR2 sequences are LGHDT and YNNKEL (reference sequence). The CDR3 consists of 17 residues. CDR3 DNA sequence: TGTGCCAGCAGCCAAGACGGCAGAAACTCTGGGGCCAACGTCCTGATTTTC. Translated: CASSQDGRNSGANVLIF.

This chain connects TRBV15 to TRBJ2-7; D is uncertain. The CDR3 runs 13 residues. Trimming removed 4 bases at V and 2 bases at J, with 9 bases between. Germline values: CDR1 LNHNV, CDR2 YYDKDF (reference sequence). The CDR3 nucleotides read TGTGCCACCAGCATAGGCGTAACCTACGAGCAGTACTTC. It yields the protein CATSIGVTYEQYF.

CDR3 loop: CASSQAGRASGTGELFF. CDR3 in DNA: TGTGCCAGCAGCCAAGCGGGGCGGGCCTCGGGGACCGGGGAGCTGTTTTTT. The chain joins TRBV3-1 to TRBJ2-2, with D perhaps being TRBD1 or TRBD2 (5 bases each). The CDR3 is 17 amino acids. Trimming removed 1 base from V and 5 bases from J, with 17 bases in between. In germline, CDR1 is LGHDT, CDR2 YNNKEL (reference sequence).

The CDR3 loop is CASSLTGTIQETQYF. DNA of the CDR3: TGTGCCAGCAGCTTAACCGGGACTATCCAAGAGACCCAGTACTTC. The gene calls are TRBV7-2 and TRBJ2-5; the match to TRBD2 covers 7 bases. J gave up 1 base and V 2 bases, and 4 bases lay outside the gene matches. This CDR3 is built from 15 residues. Germline values: CDR1 SGHTA, CDR2 FQGNSA.

V usage is TRBV29-1 and J usage is TRBJ2-1, with 9 bases fitting TRBD2. This CDR3 comprises 13 residues. Germline V CDR1 and CDR2: SQVTM, ANQGSEA. J lost 7 bases, V lost 6 bases, and 7 bases had no gene match. CDR3 bases: TGCAGCGTCGCTTCTAGCGGGACAAATGAGCAGTTCTTC. Amino acid sequence: CSVASSGTNEQFF.

The V gene is TRBV30, the J gene TRBJ1-1; unclear D gene. With 5 bases removed from V and 4 bases from J, the gap between germline ends came to 8 bases. The CDR3 runs 11 residues. Germline V gene lookup returns CDR1 GTSNPN and CDR2 SVGIG (reference sequence). CDR3 nucleotides: TGTGCCTGGGGCGAAAGCACTGAAGCTTTCTTT. The encoded protein is CAWGESTEAFF.

This clonotype has just one count. The chain recombines TRBV7-9 with TRBJ2-4, with 12 bases identical to TRBD2. Germline CDR1 is SEHNR and CDR2 is FQNEAQ (reference sequence). The length of the CDR3 is 16 residues. V shed 6 bases and J 8 bases; nucleotides not matched to a gene: 11. The CDR3 DNA follows: TGTGCCAGCAGTCCGCCTAGCGGGAGGGCCTTAGACATTCAGTACTTC. Protein product: CASSPPSGRALDIQYF.

This chain connects TRBV20-1 to TRBJ1-1, with 8 positions matching TRBD1. The CDR3 consists of 15 residues. Trimming cost V 0 bases and J 3 bases; bases outside gene matches: 6. Germline CDR1 is DFQATT and CDR2 is SNEGSKA (reference sequence). The CDR3 bases are TGCAGTGCTAGAGATCTAAGACAGGGGTACACTGAAGCTTTCTTT. This codes for CSARDLRQGYTEAFF.

This clonotype was seen only once. V is TRBV6-5 and J is TRBJ2-5; 7 bases fit TRBD1. Germline V gives CDR1 MNHEY, CDR2 SVGAGI. The CDR3 loop spans 14 amino acids. With V trimmed by 4 bases and J by 5 bases, 7 bases remained unmatched. The CDR3 is CASSLNRGLETQYF. The CDR3 DNA reads as TGTGCCAGCAGTTTGAATAGGGGGCTTGAGACCCAGTACTTC.

The chain links TRBV19 to TRBJ2-1; 11 nucleotides match TRBD2. In germline, CDR1 is LNHDA, CDR2 SQIVND (reference sequence). The CDR3 spans 15 residues. The V and J ends lost 3 bases and 8 bases, in that order; junction bases with no gene match: 6. The CDR3 coding sequence is TGTGCCAGTAGTATCATGACTAGCGGGAAGGATGAGCAGTTCTTC. Translation gives CASSIMTSGKDEQFF.

The chain has TRBV5-5 and TRBJ1-1; the D gene is possibly TRBD1 (6 bases). Germline-derived CDR1 and CDR2 are SGHKS and YYEKEE (reference sequence). The CDR3 is 13 amino acids. Trimming cost V 6 bases and J 0 bases, with 9 bases left between them. For the CDR3, the DNA is TGTGCCAGCACCTGGGGGCTGAACACTGAAGCTTTCTTT. Protein: CASTWGLNTEAFF.

V gene TRBV6-1 combines with J gene TRBJ2-5, with TRBD2 as a possible D gene (6 bases). This CDR3 region has 15 residues. With 6 bases removed from V and 2 bases from J, the gap between germline ends came to 16 bases. The germline CDR1 and CDR2 sequences are MNHNS and SASEGT. CDR3 bases: TGTGCCAGCAGCTCCATGCGGGGCCAACAAGAGACCCAGTACTTC. Protein: CASSSMRGQQETQYF.

The rearrangement joins TRBV19 to TRBJ1-1; 7 bases align to TRBD1. Germline CDR1 is LNHDA and CDR2 is SQIVND (reference sequence). The CDR3 spans 13 residues. The J segment lost 8 bases and the V segment lost 3 bases, leaving 6 bases of the junction unmatched. The CDR3 nucleotides are TGTGCCAGTAGTATCCGACAGGGCTCCGAAGCTTTCTTT. Protein: CASSIRQGSEAFF.

This chain joins TRBV7-2 and TRBJ2-3, with D perhaps given as TRBD1 or TRBD2 (6 bases each). From germline, CDR1 is SGHTA and CDR2 FQGNSA. V gave up 5 bases and J gave up 5 bases, with 17 bases separating them. The CDR3 is made up of 15 amino acids. CDR3 bases: TGTGCCAGCAGCGTAGTAGGGGGGTCCGAAGATACGCAGTATTTT. Its translation: CASSVVGGSEDTQYF.

The V gene is TRBV9, the J gene TRBJ1-2; 8 nucleotides match TRBD1. This CDR3 is built from 14 residues. V was clipped by 4 bases and J by 5 bases; unmatched bases: 7. Germline lookup yields CDR1 SGDLS and CDR2 YYNGEE. In nucleotides, the CDR3 is TGTGCCAGCAGCATAGAGGGACAGGCGTATGGCTACACCTTC. As protein: CASSIEGQAYGYTF. Based on the CDR3 plus reference TRBV9 and TRBJ1-2, the full variable domain is DSGVTQTPKHLITATGQRVTLRCSPRSGDLSVYWYQQSLDQGLQFLIQYYNGEERAKGNILERFSAQQFPDLHSELNLSSLELGDSALYFCASSIEGQAYGYTFGSGTRLTVV.

The chain uses TRBV7-2 and TRBJ2-2, with D tentatively TRBD2 (6 bases). Germline V CDR1 and CDR2: SGHTA, FQGNSA. V lost 2 bases and J 8 bases, leaving 15 bases between the germline ends. This CDR3 is 15 amino acids long. The CDR3 region is CASSLIGGPGGELFF. DNA for the CDR3: TGTGCCAGCAGCTTAATCGGAGGGCCTGGTGGGGAGCTGTTTTTT.

This clonotype was counted only a few times. V gene TRBV20-1 combines with J gene TRBJ2-3; the D is unclear. From germline, CDR1 is DFQATT and CDR2 SNEGSKA (reference sequence). This CDR3 has 10 amino acids. Trimming removed 5 bases at V and 3 bases at J, with 3 bases between. DNA of the CDR3: TGCAGTGCTTCTACAGATACGCAGTATTTT. Its protein product is CSASTDTQYF.

This chain links TRBV12-3 or TRBV12-4 with TRBJ1-2; possibly TRBD1 for D (6 bases). Trimming took 2 bases from V and 3 from J, leaving 13 bases between them. The CDR3 is 15 residues long. CDR3 in amino acids: CASSLRSAGDYGYTF. The CDR3 DNA reads as TGTGCCAGCAGTTTAAGGTCGGCAGGGGACTATGGCTACACCTTC.

This clonotype was detected a few times. The gene calls are TRBV6-1 and TRBJ1-1; D is undetermined. Germline CDR1 and CDR2: MNHNS and SASEGT. V dropped 7 bases and J dropped 0 bases, with 9 bases sitting between them. The CDR3 has 13 amino acids. The CDR3 DNA reads TGTGCCAGCACCGCCGGACTGAACACTGAAGCTTTCTTT. Protein product: CASTAGLNTEAFF.

CDR3 in amino acids: CASRGENTEAFF. The DNA of the CDR3 is TGTGCCAGCAGAGGGGAGAACACTGAAGCTTTCTTT. The gene calls are TRBV9 and TRBJ1-1; D is perhaps TRBD1 (5 bases). Trimming pared 5 bases from V and 1 base from J, leaving 6 bases between. The CDR3 has 12 amino acids. Per germline, CDR1 SGDLS and CDR2 YYNGEE.

This clonotype has only one observation. The chain is built from TRBV23-1 and TRBJ1-4; 7 nucleotides align to TRBD1. TRBV23-1 counts as an open reading frame of uncertain function. The CDR3 covers 17 residues. J gave up 1 base and V 5 bases, and 10 bases lay outside the gene matches. The CDR3, as DNA: TGCGCCAGCAGTGCGCCCGACAGGGCGGTAACTAATGAAAAACTGTTTTTT. It encodes CASSAPDRAVTNEKLFF.

This sequence joins TRBV20-1 and TRBJ1-4; D may be TRBD1 (6 bases). The CDR3 has 13 residues. CDR1 and CDR2 (germline): DFQATT, SNEGSKA (reference sequence). V was cut by 2 bases and J by 6 bases, with 10 bases left in between. CDR3 residues: CSARSRQDEKLFF. CDR3 coding DNA: TGCAGTGCTAGATCCCGACAGGATGAAAAACTGTTTTTT.

This chain links TRBV5-4 with TRBJ1-1, with 8 nucleotides matching TRBD1. Unmatched junction bases numbered 5, after V lost 4 bases and J lost 0 bases. This CDR3 is 15 amino acids long. Germline assignment: CDR1 SGHNT and CDR2 YYREEE (reference sequence). In nucleotides, the CDR3 is TGTGCCAGCAGCCTACAGACAGGGGTGAACACTGAAGCTTTCTTT. This sequence encodes CASSLQTGVNTEAFF.